Listed below are T cell receptor beta chains from one sample, sequenced in a study of shared clonotypes between healthy human individuals. Sequenced by immunoSEQ multiplex PCR; TCRdb stores in-frame clones only, minus some. The sample holds around 2.1 million clones, about 92% seen once. The specimen was naive CD8+ T cells from PBMCs. Receptor source: a man aged 18 to 35 in good health. Some clones in this sample may be carry-over from other donors' samples. CDR3s include the opening cysteine and the closing phenylalanine or tryptophan. The order of the fields is J gene, V gene, D gene, CDR3 protein. D genes are given only for firm matches.

TRBJ2-7 | TRBV9 | TRBD2 | CASSPPKVAGGKAMDEQYF
TRBJ2-5 | TRBV5-5 | . | CASSAVETQYF
TRBJ2-2 | TRBV4-1 | . | CASSQVSRYANTGELFF
TRBJ1-1 | TRBV7-9 | . | CASSLRQDMNTEAFF
TRBJ2-5 | TRBV9 | . | CASSVEHGGIETQYF
TRBJ2-1 | TRBV9 | TRBD1 | CASSPAGTGGNEQFF
TRBJ2-2 | TRBV9 | . | CASSVEFSGELFF
TRBJ2-1 | TRBV4-3 | TRBD2 | CASSQTSGRANEQFF
TRBJ1-1 | TRBV30 | . | CAWSVMDISEAFF
TRBJ2-3 | TRBV7-8 | . | CASSSRLKSTDTQYF
TRBJ1-1 | TRBV19 | . | CASSMGGREAFF
TRBJ2-7 | TRBV5-6 | . | CASSFGTVHEQYF
TRBJ2-7 | TRBV6-1 | . | CASSIHDSPYEQYF
TRBJ2-2 | TRBV2 | TRBD2 | CASSGRTSGRQGTGELFF
TRBJ1-1 | TRBV13 | TRBD1 | CASSRTGGGLYTEAFF
TRBJ2-1 | TRBV27 | . | CASSSLGPEQFF
TRBJ2-7 | TRBV28 | . | CASSFNRLREQYF
TRBJ2-7 | TRBV7-6 | . | CASSFGRREPYEQYF
TRBJ2-2 | TRBV9 | . | CASSVYAGAGELFF
TRBJ2-1 | TRBV27 | . | CASSLRGPYNEQFF
TRBJ2-2 | TRBV11-2 | . | CASRLAENTLTGELFF
TRBJ2-3 | TRBV7-9 | . | CTLVGISDTQYF
TRBJ2-7 | TRBV10-3 | TRBD1 | CAISELGTGDYEQYF
TRBJ2-1 | TRBV11-3 | . | CASSFRGAGNEQFF
TRBJ2-3 | TRBV9 | TRBD1 | CASSVETGTPRSDTQYF
TRBJ2-7 | TRBV21-1 | . | CANHRAGDVEQYF
TRBJ2-3 | TRBV4-1 | TRBD2 | CASSQGTSGTHTQYF
TRBJ1-1 | TRBV6-5 | . | CASSYQARSRAFF
TRBJ1-2 | TRBV4-2 | TRBD1 | CASSQVDRGHGYTF
TRBJ2-7 | TRBV19 | TRBD2 | CASSMRLASSSEQYF
TRBJ2-7 | TRBV6-1 | . | CASSEGGSNYEQYF
TRBJ2-7 | TRBV6-5 | . | CASSYGGLRYEQYF
TRBJ2-7 | TRBV28 | TRBD2 | CASSSRTSNPYEQYF
TRBJ2-3 | TRBV7-9 | TRBD2 | CASSSQRDSVGDTQYF
TRBJ2-1 | TRBV9 | TRBD2 | CASSGGLEGNEQFF
TRBJ2-5 | TRBV7-9 | . | CASSLAEGGGETQYF
TRBJ2-4 | TRBV4-1 | . | CASSSFALGVKNIQYF
TRBJ2-7 | TRBV7-9 | . | CASSLGGSDWEQYF
TRBJ2-2 | TRBV7-8 | . | CASSFGGWTGELFF
TRBJ1-1 | TRBV14 | . | CASSPWGTDTEAFF
TRBJ1-1 | TRBV28 | . | CASSWGPGGTEAFF
TRBJ1-5 | TRBV6-1 | . | CASSEAGVVGNQPQHF
TRBJ1-1 | TRBV29-1 | . | CSVEDPHAGRIEAFF
TRBJ2-7 | TRBV7-9 | . | CASSWGTSYEQYF
TRBJ2-7 | TRBV4-1 | TRBD2 | CASSTRLAASYEQYF
TRBJ1-4 | TRBV28 | . | CASRDTMGRINEKLFF
TRBJ1-5 | TRBV5-8 | TRBD1 | CASSDRDRGLYQPQHF
TRBJ2-7 | TRBV29-1 | . | CSVGLGISTYEQYF